This entry concerns a single T cell receptor (beta chain). Source study methods: Reference gene primer amplification gave estimated nucleated cell counts. Generated by immunoSEQ multiplex PCR, the TCRdb table keeps only in-frame clones and is missing some. V and J calls and clone size come straight from that table; D and trimming were deduced from the DNA. Here the sample spans roughly 200,000 clones, 80% to 90% being singletons. CDR3 length equals 17 residues. Germline V CDR1 and CDR2: LGHNA, YSLEER. With V trimmed by 4 bases and J by 2 bases, 10 bases remained unmatched. In assigning cohorts, the study relied on participant-reported clinical history. The data stem from a study of blood T cell repertoires in COVID-19.

This rearrangement joins TRBV4-3 to TRBJ2-3, with TRBD1 matching 9 bases. The sequenced sample consisted of PBMCs or T cells enriched from blood (not recorded which). The sequence was collected from a woman aged 40 to 50 with acute COVID-19. CDR3 sequence (DNA): TGCGCCAGCAGCCCAAGAACAGGGGGCCCCACCACAGATACGCAGTATTTT. Translating gives CASSPRTGGPTTDTQYF.